These 6 T cell receptor beta chains were all obtained from the same sample, sequenced in a study of T cells in Graves' hyperthyroidism and ophthalmopathy. There were TCR beta CDR3 regions amplified from RNA transcripts. Primed by the HTBI set, a first-round RT-PCR was run on the TCR CDR3. Each CDR3 protein gets one entry after TCRdb re-called the multiplex PCR reads with MiXCR. The table has about 300,000 distinct CDR3 sequences, around 20% seen once. Sequenced material: blood. These TCRs come from a middle-aged man with Graves' ophthalmopathy.

There are many counts of this clonotype. The gene calls are TRBV7-9 and TRBJ2-1; 8 bases align to TRBD2. Germline V gives CDR1 SEHNR, CDR2 FQNEAQ (reference sequence). CDR3 length equals 15 residues. The ends lost 6 bases at V and 8 bases at J; junction bases unmatched: 12. For the CDR3, the DNA is TGTGCCAGCAGATCCCCGGGGGGGGCTCAGGATGAGCAGTTCTTC. Protein sequence: CASRSPGGAQDEQFF.

This clonotype was seen a handful of times. The V call is TRBV3-1, the J call TRBJ2-2; D not resolved. Trimming pared 1 base from V and 4 bases from J, leaving 7 bases between. CDR1 and CDR2 (germline): LGHDT, YNNKEL (reference sequence). The CDR3 runs 14 residues. Here the CDR3 reads CASSQGHFTGELFF. CDR3 DNA: TGTGCCAGCAGCCAAGGACATTTCACCGGGGAGCTGTTTTTT.

This clonotype came up many times. The chain has TRBV9 and TRBJ2-7; D remains unclear. Trimming removed 0 bases at V and 0 bases at J, with 4 bases between. The CDR3 sequence is 13 residues long. Per germline, CDR1 SGDLS and CDR2 YYNGEE. This CDR3 is CASSVGTSYEQYF. In nucleotides, the CDR3 is TGTGCCAGCAGCGTAGGGACCTCCTACGAGCAGTACTTC.

This clonotype occurred many times. The chain recombines TRBV20-1 with TRBJ2-2; TRBD2 matches at 15 bases. V gave up 4 bases and J gave up 3 bases; unmatched junction bases: 9. Germline V CDR1 and CDR2: DFQATT, SNEGSKA (reference sequence). CDR3 length: 18 amino acids. The chain's CDR3 is CSATGLAGGPEDTGELFF. The CDR3 DNA is TGCAGTGCTACAGGACTAGCGGGAGGGCCGGAGGACACCGGGGAGCTGTTTTTT.

This chain connects TRBV2 to TRBJ2-1; 12 bases are shared with TRBD2. The CDR3 contains 15 residues. Germline V gene data show CDR1 as SNHLY and CDR2 as FYNNEI. The V gene end was trimmed by 8 bases and the J gene end by 2 bases; junction bases not matched to a gene: 4. The CDR3 protein is CASRRTSGAYNEQFF. In nucleotides, the CDR3 is TGTGCCAGCCGAAGGACTAGCGGGGCCTACAATGAGCAGTTCTTC.

This chain connects TRBV19 to TRBJ1-2, with 7 bases aligning to TRBD1. V lost 6 bases to trimming and J lost 0 bases; unmatched junction nucleotides: 7. CDR3 size: 15 residues. Germline-derived CDR1 and CDR2 are LNHDA and SQIVND (reference sequence). The CDR3 bases are TGTGCCAGTAGCCCGGGACAGACAGCTAACTATGGCTACACCTTC. It encodes CASSPGQTANYGYTF.